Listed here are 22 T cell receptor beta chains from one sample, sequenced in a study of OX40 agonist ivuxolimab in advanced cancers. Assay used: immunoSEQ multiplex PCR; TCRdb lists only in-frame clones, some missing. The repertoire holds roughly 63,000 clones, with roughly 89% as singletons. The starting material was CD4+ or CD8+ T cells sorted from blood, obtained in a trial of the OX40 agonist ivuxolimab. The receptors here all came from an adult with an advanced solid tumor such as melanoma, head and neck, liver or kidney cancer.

CDR3 nucleotide sequence: TGTGCCAGCACCCCCGCCACATTGAACACTGAAGCTTTCTTT. Translated, it gives CASTPATLNTEAFF. The chain joins TRBV9 to TRBJ1-1, with unresolved D. V shed 6 bases and J shed 0 bases, with 12 bases lying between them. Germline CDR1 SGDLS, CDR2 YYNGEE. The CDR3 has 14 residues.

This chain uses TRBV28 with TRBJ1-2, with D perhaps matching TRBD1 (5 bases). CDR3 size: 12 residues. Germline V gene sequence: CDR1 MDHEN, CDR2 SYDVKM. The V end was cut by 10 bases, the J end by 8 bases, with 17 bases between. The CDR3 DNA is TGTGCCAACGGGGGGAGGGGATCGGGCTACACCTTC. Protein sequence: CANGGRGSGYTF.

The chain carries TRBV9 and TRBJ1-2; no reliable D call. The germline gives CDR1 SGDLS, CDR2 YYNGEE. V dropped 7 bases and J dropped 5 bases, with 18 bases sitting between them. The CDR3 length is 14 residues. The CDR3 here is CASVHPGSRYGYTF. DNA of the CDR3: TGTGCCAGCGTTCATCCGGGCAGTAGATATGGCTACACCTTC.

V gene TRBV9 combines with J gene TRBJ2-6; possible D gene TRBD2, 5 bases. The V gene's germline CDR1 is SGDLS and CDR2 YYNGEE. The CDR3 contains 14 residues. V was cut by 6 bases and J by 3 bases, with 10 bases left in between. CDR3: CASTGNSGANVLTF. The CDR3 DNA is TGTGCCAGCACGGGGAATAGTGGGGCCAACGTCCTGACTTTC.

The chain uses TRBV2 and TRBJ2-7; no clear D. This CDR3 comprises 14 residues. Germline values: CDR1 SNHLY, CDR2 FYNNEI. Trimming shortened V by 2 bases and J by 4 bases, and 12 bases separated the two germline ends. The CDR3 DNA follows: TGTGCCAGCAGTGAATTAGACAAGGAGTACGAGCAGTACTTC. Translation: CASSELDKEYEQYF.

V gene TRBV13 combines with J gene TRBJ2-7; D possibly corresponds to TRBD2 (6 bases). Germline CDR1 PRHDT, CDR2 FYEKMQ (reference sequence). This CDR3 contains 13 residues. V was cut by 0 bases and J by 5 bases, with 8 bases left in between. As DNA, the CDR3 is TGTGCCAGCAGCTTAGGCCGGAGGGACGAGCAGTACTTC. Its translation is CASSLGRRDEQYF.

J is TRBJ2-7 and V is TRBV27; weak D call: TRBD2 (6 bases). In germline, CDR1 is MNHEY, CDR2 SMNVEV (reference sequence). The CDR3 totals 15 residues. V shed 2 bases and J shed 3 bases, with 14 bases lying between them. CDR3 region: CASSLVGSGGYEQYF. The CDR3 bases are TGTGCCAGCAGTTTAGTGGGTAGCGGTGGCTACGAGCAGTACTTC.

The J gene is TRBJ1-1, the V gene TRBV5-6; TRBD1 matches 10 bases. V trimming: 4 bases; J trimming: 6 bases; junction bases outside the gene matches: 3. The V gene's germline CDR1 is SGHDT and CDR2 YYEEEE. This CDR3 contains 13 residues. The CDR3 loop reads CASSTGQGAEAFF. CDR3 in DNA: TGTGCCAGCAGCACAGGACAGGGGGCTGAAGCTTTCTTT.

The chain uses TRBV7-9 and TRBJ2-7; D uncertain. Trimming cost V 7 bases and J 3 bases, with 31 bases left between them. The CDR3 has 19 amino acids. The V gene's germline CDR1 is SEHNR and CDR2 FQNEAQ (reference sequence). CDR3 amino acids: CASTLITPASGLPLYEQYF. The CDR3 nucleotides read TGTGCCAGCACCCTTATTACGCCGGCGTCCGGGCTCCCCCTCTACGAGCAGTACTTC.

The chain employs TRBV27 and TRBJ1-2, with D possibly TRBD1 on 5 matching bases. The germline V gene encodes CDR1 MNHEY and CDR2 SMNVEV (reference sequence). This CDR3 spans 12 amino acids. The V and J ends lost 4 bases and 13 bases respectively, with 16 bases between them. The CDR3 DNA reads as TGTGCCAGCAGTTCCCTGTCCAGGGTGGCCACCTTC. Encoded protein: CASSSLSRVATF.

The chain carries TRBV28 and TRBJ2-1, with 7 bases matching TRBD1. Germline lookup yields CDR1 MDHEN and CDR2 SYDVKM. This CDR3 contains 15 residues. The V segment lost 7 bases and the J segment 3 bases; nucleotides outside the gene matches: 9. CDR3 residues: CASNPGTVNYNEQFF. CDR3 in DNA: TGTGCCAGCAACCCAGGGACAGTAAACTACAATGAGCAGTTCTTC.

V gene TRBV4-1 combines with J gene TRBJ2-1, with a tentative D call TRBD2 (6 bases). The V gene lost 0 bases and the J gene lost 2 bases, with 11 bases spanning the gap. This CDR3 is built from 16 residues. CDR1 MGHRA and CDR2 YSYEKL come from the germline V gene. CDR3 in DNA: TGCGCCAGCAGCCAAGACGTGGGACTGGCCTACAATGAGCAGTTCTTC. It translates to CASSQDVGLAYNEQFF.

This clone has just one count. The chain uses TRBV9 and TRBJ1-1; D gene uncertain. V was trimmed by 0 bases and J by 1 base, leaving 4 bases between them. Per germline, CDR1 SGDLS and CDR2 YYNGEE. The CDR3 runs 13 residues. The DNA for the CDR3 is TGTGCCAGCAGCGTAGTTCCGAACACTGAAGCTTTCTTT. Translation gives CASSVVPNTEAFF.

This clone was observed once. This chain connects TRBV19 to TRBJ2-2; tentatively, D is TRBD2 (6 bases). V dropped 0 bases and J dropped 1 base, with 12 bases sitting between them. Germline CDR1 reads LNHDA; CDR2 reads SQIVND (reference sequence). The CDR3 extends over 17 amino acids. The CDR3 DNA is TGTGCCAGTAGTATAGATCTTTGGCGGGGGAACACCGGGGAGCTGTTTTTT. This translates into CASSIDLWRGNTGELFF.

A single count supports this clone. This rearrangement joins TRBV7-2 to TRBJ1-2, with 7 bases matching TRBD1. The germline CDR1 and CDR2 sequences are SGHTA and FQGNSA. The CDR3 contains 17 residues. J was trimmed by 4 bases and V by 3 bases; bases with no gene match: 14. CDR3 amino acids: CASSLPDRIYSIYGYTF. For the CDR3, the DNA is TGTGCCAGCAGCTTGCCGGACAGGATCTACTCTATCTATGGCTACACCTTC.

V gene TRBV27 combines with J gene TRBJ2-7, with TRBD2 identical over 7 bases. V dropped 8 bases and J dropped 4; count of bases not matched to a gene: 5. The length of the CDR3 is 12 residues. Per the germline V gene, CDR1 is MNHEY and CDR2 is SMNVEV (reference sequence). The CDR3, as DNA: TGTGCCAGCGGGACTACCCCTTACGAGCAGTACTTC. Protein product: CASGTTPYEQYF.

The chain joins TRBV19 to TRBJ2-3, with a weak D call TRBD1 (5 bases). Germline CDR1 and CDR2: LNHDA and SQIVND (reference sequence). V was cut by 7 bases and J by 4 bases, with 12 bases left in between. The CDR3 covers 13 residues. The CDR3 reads CASTRLGADTQYF. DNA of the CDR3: TGTGCCAGTACGAGGCTAGGGGCAGATACGCAGTATTTT.

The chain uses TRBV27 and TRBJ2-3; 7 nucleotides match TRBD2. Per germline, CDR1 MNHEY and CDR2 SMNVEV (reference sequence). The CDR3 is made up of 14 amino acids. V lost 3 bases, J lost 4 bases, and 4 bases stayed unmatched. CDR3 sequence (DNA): TGTGCCAGCAGTTTGTGGGGGGGAGCAGATACGCAGTATTTT. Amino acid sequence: CASSLWGGADTQYF.

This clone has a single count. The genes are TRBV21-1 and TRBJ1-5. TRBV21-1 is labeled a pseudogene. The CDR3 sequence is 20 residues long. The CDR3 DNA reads TGTGCCAGCAGCAAAGCCCGCGGGTACGGCCCCTTATTGAGACATCAGCCCCAGCATTTT. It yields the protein CASSKARGYGPLLRHQPQHF.

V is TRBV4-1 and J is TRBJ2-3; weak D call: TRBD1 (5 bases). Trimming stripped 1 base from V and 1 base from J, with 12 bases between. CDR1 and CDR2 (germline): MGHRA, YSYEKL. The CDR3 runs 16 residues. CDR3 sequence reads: CASSQGGAARTDTQYF. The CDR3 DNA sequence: TGCGCCAGCAGCCAAGGTGGGGCAGCGCGCACAGATACGCAGTATTTT.

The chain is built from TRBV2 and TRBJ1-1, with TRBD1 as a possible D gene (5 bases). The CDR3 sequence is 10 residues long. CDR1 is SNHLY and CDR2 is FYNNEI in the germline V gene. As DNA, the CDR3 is TGTGCTAGCGGGGGGGCTGAAGCTTTCTTT. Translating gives CASGGAEAFF.

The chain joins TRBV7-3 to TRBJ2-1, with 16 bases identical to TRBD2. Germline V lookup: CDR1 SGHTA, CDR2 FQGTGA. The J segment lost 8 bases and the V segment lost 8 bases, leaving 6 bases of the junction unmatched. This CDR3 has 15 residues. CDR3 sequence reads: CASERGTSGRDEQFF. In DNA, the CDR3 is TGTGCCAGCGAAAGGGGGACTAGCGGGAGGGATGAGCAGTTCTTC.